The clone carrying this TCR beta chain was recorded a few times. The germline V gene has CDR1 SGHRS and CDR2 YFSETQ. Trimming cost V 2 bases and J 8 bases, with 14 bases left between them. The CDR3 is 14 residues long. In TCRdb, the PCR reads were re-called with MiXCR into one record per CDR3 protein. This sample yields more than 80,000 distinct CDR3 sequences, of which approximately 49% are seen a single time; around 10% belongs to the top ten. The data stem from a study of CDR3 diversity in severe acne. The receptor was derived from a male donor with severe acne vulgaris. This chain joins TRBV5-1 and TRBJ2-1, with D unclear. Sequencing was done on a sample of blood. The CDR3 DNA reads TGCGCCAGCAGCTTAATGGAGTCTCTCGATGAGCAGTTCTTC. Amino acids: CASSLMESLDEQFF.